This T cell receptor (beta chain) was found in a study of blood T cell repertoires in COVID-19. Background on the study: COVID-19 samples, acute and convalescent, were from the United States, Italy and Spain.

There are 18 residues in the CDR3. V shed 2 bases, J shed 5 bases, and the junction held 13 bases outside the gene matches. CDR1 SGHNT and CDR2 YYREEE come from the germline V gene (reference sequence). Only in-frame clones appear in the TCRdb table, and some are missing; sequencing was by immunoSEQ multiplex PCR. The table lists some 320,000 clones, 89% of them singletons. This receptor was identified in a man aged 55 to 70 who had recovered from COVID-19. The sequenced material came from PBMCs or T cells enriched from blood (not recorded which). The gene calls are TRBV5-4 and TRBJ2-5; 12 bases align to TRBD2. CDR3 nucleotide sequence: TGTGCCAGCAGCTTCCCTAGCGGGAGGGCCCGAGGGGGGGAGACCCAGTACTTC. Translated, it gives CASSFPSGRARGGETQYF.